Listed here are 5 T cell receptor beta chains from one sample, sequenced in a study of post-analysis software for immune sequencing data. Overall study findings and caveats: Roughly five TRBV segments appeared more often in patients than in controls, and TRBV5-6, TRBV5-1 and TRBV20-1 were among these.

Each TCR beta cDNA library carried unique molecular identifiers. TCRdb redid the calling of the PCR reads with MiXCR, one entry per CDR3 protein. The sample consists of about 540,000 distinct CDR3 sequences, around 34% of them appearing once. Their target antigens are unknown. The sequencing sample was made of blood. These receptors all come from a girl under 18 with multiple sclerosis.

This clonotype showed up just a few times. The CDR3, as DNA: TGCAGTGCTAGAGACAGGGACTATGGCTACACCTTC. It is translated as CSARDRDYGYTF. The chain recombines TRBV20-1 with TRBJ1-2; tentative D call: TRBD1 (5 bases). The germline V and J ends were trimmed by 0 bases and 3 bases, with 5 bases remaining between them. The CDR3 has 12 amino acids. Per the germline V gene, CDR1 is DFQATT and CDR2 is SNEGSKA (reference sequence).

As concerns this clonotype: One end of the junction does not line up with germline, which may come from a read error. The CDR3 is CSARDLRGLNTEAFF. CDR3 DNA sequence: TGCAGTGCCAGAGATCTAAGGGGTCTGAACACTGAAGCTTTCTTT. This chain connects TRBV20-1 to TRBJ1-1, with a tentative D call TRBD1 (5 bases). This CDR3 contains 15 residues. Germline lookup yields CDR1 DFQATT and CDR2 SNEGSKA (reference sequence).

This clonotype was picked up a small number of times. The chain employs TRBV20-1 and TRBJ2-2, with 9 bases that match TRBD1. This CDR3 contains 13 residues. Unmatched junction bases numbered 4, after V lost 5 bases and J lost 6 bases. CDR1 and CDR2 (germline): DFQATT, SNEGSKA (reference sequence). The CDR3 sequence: CSAPGQGAGELFF. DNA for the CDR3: TGCAGTGCTCCGGGACAGGGAGCCGGGGAGCTGTTTTTT.

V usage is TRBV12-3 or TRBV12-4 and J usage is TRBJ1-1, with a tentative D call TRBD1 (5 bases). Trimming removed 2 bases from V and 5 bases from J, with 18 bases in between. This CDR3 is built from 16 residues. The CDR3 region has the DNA TGTGCCAGCAGTTTATATGAACCGGGACGGAAGACTGAAGCTTTCTTT. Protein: CASSLYEPGRKTEAFF.

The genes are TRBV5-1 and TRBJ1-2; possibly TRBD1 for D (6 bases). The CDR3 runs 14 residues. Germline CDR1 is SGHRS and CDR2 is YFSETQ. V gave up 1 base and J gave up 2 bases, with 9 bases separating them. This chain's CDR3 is CASSLWQGNYGYTF. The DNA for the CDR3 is TGCGCCAGCAGCTTGTGGCAGGGGAACTATGGCTACACCTTC.